This TCR beta chain came from a study of post-analysis software for immune sequencing data. Study information: Relapsing-remitting, secondary progressive and progressive-relapsing multiple sclerosis courses were included. Overall study findings and caveats: About five TRBV segments were more frequent in patients than controls; TRBV5-6, TRBV5-1 and TRBV20-1 belonged to this group. The normalized Chao1 diversity of multiple sclerosis patients was significantly lower than that of controls. F measure grouped same-batch samples tightly together.

cDNA libraries for TCR beta contained unique molecular identifiers. One entry per CDR3 protein, called by TCRdb with MiXCR from the PCR reads. The sample lists a few hundred thousand distinct CDR3 sequences, approximately 37% occurring once. Concerning this clonotype itself: Its target is not known.

Trimming removed 0 bases from V and 8 bases from J, with 17 bases in between. The germline gives CDR1 SGHRS, CDR2 YFSETQ. CDR3 size: 15 residues. The chain couples TRBV5-1 to TRBJ1-2; tentatively, D is TRBD1 (6 bases). Sequencing input: blood. The receptor was isolated from a girl aged 2 to 9 with multiple sclerosis. The CDR3, as DNA: TGCGCCAGCAGCTTGGAACAGGGAGGTACTCGCGGCTACACCTTC. It codes for CASSLEQGGTRGYTF.